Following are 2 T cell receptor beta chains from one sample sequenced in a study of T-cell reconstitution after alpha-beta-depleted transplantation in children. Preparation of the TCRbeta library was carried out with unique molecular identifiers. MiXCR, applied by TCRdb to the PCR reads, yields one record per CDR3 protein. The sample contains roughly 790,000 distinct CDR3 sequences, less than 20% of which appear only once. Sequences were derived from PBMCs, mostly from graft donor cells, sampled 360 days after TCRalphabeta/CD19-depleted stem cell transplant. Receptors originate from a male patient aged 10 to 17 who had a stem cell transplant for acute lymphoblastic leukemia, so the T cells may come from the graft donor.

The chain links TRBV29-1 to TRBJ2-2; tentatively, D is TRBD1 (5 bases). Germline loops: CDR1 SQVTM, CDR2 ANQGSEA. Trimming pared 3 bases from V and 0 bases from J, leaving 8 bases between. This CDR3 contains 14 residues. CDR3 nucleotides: TGCAGCGTTGATGAAGGGGCGAACACCGGGGAGCTGTTTTTT. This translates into CSVDEGANTGELFF.

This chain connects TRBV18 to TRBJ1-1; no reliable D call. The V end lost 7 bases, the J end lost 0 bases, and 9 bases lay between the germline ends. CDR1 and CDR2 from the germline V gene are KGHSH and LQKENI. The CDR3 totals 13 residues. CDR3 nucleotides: TGTGCCAGCTATTACCGGGTGAACACTGAAGCTTTCTTT. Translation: CASYYRVNTEAFF.